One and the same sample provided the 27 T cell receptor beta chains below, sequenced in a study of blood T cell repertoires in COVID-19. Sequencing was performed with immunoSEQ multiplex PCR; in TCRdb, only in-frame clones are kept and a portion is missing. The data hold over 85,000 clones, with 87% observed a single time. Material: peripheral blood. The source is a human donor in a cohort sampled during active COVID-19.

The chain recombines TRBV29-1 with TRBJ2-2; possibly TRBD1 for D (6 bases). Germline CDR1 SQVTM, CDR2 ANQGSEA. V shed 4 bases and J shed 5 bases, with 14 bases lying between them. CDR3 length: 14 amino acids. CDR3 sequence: CSVVSGELTGELFF. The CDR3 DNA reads TGCAGCGTTGTATCAGGGGAGTTGACCGGGGAGCTGTTTTTT.

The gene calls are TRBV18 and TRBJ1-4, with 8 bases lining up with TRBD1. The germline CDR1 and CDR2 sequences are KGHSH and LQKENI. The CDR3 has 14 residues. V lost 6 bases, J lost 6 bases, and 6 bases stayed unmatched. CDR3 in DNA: TGTGCCAGCTCGCTCGGGACAGGATATGAAAAACTGTTTTTT. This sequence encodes CASSLGTGYEKLFF. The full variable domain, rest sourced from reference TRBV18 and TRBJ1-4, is NAGVMQNPRHLVRRRGQEARLRCSPMKGHSHVYWYRQLPEEGLKFMVYLQKENIIDESGMPKERFSAEFPKEGPSILRIQQVVRGDSAAYFCASSLGTGYEKLFFGSGTQLSVL.

The CDR3 coding sequence is TGTGCCATCAGTGAGTCCCCGGGGGGGACGATCGGGGAGCTGTTTTTT. Its translation is CAISESPGGTIGELFF. The chain uses TRBV10-3 and TRBJ2-2; 8 nucleotides agree with TRBD2. The CDR3 loop spans 16 amino acids. Germline values: CDR1 ENHRY, CDR2 SYGVKD. The J segment lost 7 bases and the V segment lost 0 bases, leaving 7 bases of the junction unmatched.

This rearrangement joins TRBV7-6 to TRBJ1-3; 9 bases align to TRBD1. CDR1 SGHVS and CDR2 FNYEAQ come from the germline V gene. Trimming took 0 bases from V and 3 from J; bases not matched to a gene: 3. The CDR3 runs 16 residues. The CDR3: CASSLATGGLGNTIYF. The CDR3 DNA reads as TGTGCCAGCAGCTTAGCGACAGGGGGTCTTGGAAACACCATATATTTT.

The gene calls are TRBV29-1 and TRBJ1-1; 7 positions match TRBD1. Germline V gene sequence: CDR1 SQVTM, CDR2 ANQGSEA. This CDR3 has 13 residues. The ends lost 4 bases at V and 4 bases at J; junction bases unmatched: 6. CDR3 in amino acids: CSVVGRGSTEAFF. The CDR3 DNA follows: TGCAGCGTTGTGGGCAGGGGGAGCACTGAAGCTTTCTTT.

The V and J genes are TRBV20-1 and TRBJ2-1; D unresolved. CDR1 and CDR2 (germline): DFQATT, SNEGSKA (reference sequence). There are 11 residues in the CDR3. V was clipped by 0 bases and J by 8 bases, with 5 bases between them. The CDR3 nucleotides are TGCAGTGCTAGAGATCAATATGAGCAGTTCTTC. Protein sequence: CSARDQYEQFF.

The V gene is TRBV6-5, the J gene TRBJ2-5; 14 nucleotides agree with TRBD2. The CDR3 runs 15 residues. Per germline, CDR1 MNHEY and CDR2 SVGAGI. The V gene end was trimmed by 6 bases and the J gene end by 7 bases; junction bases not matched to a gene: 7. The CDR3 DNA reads TGTGCCAGCAGGACGGGACTAGCGGGAGATGGGACCCAGTACTTC. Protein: CASRTGLAGDGTQYF.

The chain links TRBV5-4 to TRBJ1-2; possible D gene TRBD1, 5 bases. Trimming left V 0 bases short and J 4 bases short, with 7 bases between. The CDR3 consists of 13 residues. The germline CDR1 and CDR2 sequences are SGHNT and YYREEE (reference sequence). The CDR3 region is CASSLVGGYGYTF. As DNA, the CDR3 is TGTGCCAGCAGCTTGGTGGGGGGCTATGGCTACACCTTC.

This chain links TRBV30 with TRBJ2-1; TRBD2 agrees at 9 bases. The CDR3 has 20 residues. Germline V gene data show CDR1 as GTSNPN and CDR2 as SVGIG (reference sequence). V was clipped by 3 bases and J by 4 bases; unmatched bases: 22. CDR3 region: CAWSRLKGASGTFTYNEQFF. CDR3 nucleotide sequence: TGTGCCTGGAGCCGTTTAAAGGGAGCTAGCGGGACCTTTACGTACAATGAGCAGTTCTTC.

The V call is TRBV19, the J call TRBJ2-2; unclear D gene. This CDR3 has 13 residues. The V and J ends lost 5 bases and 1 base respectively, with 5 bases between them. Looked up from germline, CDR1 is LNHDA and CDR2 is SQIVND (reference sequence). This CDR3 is CASSPQNTGELFF. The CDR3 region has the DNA TGTGCCAGTAGTCCCCAGAACACCGGGGAGCTGTTTTTT. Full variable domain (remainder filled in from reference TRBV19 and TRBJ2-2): DGGITQSPKYLFRKEGQNVTLSCEQNLNHDAMYWYRQDPGQGLRLIYYSQIVNDFQKGDIAEGYSVSREKKESFPLTVTSAQKNPTAFYLCASSPQNTGELFFGEGSRLTVL.

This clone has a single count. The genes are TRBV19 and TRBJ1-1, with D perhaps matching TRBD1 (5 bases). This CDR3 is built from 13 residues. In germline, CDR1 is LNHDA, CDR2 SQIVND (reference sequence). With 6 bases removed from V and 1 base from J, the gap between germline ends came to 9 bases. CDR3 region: CASREGTNTEAFF. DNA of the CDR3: TGTGCCAGTAGGGAGGGGACGAACACTGAAGCTTTCTTT. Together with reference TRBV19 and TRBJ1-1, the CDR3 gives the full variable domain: DGGITQSPKYLFRKEGQNVTLSCEQNLNHDAMYWYRQDPGQGLRLIYYSQIVNDFQKGDIAEGYSVSREKKESFPLTVTSAQKNPTAFYLCASREGTNTEAFFGQGTRLTVV.

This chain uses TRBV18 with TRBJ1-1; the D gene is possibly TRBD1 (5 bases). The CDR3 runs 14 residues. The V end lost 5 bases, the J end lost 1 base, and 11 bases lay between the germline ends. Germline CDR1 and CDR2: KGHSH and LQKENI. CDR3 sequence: CASSNMGGNTEAFF. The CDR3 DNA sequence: TGTGCCAGCTCAAATATGGGGGGGAACACTGAAGCTTTCTTT.

The chain's CDR3 is CAWSTSGGRNEKLFF. Here the CDR3 DNA reads TGTGCCTGGAGTACCTCAGGGGGGCGGAATGAAAAACTGTTTTTT. This chain uses TRBV30 with TRBJ1-4; TRBD1 matches 7 bases. V lost 2 bases to trimming and J lost 5 bases; unmatched junction nucleotides: 8. Germline CDR1 reads GTSNPN; CDR2 reads SVGIG (reference sequence). The CDR3 length is 15 residues.

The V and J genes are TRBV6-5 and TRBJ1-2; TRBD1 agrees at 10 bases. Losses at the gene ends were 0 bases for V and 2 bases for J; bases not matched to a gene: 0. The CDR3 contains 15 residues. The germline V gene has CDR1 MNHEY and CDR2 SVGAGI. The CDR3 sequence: CASSYSGQGNYGYTF. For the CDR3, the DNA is TGTGCCAGCAGTTACTCGGGACAGGGGAACTATGGCTACACCTTC.

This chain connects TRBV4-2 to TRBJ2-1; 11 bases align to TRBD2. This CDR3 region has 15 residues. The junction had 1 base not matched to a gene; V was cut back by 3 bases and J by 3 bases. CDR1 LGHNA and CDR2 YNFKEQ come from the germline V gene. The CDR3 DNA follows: TGTGCCAGCAGCCACACTAGCGGGAGCTACAATGAGCAGTTCTTC. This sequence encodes CASSHTSGSYNEQFF.

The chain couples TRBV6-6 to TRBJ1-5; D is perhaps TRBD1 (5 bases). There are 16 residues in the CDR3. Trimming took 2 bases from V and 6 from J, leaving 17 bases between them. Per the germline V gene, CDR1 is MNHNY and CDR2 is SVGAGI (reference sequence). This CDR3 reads CASSYMVGGSGQPQHF. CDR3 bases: TGTGCCAGCAGTTACATGGTTGGGGGGTCGGGTCAGCCCCAGCATTTT.

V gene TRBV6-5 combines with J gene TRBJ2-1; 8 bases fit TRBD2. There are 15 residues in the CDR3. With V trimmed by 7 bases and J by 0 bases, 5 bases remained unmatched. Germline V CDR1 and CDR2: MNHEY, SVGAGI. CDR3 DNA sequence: TGTGCCAGCACTTCCGGGACTAGCTCCTACAATGAGCAGTTCTTC. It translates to CASTSGTSSYNEQFF.

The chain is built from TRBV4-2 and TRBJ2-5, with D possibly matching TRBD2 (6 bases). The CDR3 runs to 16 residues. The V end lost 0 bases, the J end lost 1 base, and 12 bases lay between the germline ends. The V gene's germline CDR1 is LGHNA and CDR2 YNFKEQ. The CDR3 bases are TGTGCCAGCAGCCAAGATCCTGGTAGCGGCCAAGAGACCCAGTACTTC. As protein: CASSQDPGSGQETQYF.

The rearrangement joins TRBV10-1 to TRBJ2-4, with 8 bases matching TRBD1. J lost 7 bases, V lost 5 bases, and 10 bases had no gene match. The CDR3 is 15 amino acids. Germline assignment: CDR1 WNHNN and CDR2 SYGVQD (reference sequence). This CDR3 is CASSSDRVDRNIQYF. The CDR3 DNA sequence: TGCGCCAGCAGTTCGGACAGGGTGGATCGTAACATTCAGTACTTC.

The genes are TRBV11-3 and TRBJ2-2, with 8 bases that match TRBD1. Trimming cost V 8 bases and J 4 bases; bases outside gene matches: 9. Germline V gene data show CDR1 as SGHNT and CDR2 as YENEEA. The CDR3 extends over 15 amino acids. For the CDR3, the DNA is TGTGCCAGCCGGGGACGACAGGGGACCACCGGGGAGCTGTTTTTT. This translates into CASRGRQGTTGELFF.

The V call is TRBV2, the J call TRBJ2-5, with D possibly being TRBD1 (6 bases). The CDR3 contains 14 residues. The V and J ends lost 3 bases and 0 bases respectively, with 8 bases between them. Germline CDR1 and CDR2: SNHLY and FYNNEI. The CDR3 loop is CASSDNRDQETQYF. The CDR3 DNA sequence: TGTGCCAGCAGTGACAACAGGGACCAAGAGACCCAGTACTTC.

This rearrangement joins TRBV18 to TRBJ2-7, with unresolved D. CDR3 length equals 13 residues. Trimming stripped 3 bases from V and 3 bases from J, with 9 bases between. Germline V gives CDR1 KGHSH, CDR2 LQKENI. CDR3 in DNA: TGTGCCAGCTCACCGCTGCACAGCTACGAGCAGTACTTC. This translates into CASSPLHSYEQYF.

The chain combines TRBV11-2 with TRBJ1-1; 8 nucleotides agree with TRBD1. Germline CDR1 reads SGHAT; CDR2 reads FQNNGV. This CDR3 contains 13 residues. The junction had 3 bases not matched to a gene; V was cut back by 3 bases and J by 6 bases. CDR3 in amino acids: CASSFQGAAEAFF. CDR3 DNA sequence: TGTGCCAGCAGCTTTCAGGGGGCCGCTGAAGCTTTCTTT.

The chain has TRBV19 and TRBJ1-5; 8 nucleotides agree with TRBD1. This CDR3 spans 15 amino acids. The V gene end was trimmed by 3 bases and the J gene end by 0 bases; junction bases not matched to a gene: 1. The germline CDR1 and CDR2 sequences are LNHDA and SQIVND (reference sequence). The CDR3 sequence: CASSMGTGSNQPQHF. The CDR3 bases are TGTGCCAGTAGTATGGGGACAGGTAGCAATCAGCCCCAGCATTTT.

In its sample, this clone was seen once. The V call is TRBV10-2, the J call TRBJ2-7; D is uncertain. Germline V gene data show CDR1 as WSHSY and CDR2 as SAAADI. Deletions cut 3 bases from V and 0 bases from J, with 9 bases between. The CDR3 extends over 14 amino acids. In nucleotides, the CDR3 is TGCGCCAGCAGTGACCCGGCAGGCTCCTACGAGCAGTACTTC. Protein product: CASSDPAGSYEQYF.

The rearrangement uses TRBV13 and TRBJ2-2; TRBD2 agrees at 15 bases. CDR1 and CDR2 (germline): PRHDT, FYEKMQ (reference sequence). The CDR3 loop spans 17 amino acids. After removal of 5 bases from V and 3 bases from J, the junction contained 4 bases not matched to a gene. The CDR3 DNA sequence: TGTGCCAGCAGCGCGGGGACTAGCGGGGGGTACACCGGGGAGCTGTTTTTT. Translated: CASSAGTSGGYTGELFF. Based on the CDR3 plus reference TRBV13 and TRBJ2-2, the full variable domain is AAGVIQSPRHLIKEKRETATLKCYPIPRHDTVYWYQQGPGQDPQFLISFYEKMQSDKGSIPDRFSAQQFSDYHSELNMSSLELGDSALYFCASSAGTSGGYTGELFFGEGSRLTVL.

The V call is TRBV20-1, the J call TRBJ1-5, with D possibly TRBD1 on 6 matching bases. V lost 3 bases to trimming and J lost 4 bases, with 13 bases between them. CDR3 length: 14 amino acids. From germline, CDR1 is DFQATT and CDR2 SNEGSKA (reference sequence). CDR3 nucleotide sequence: TGCAGTGCTAGTGCCGGAAGGGGGAATCAGCCCCAGCATTTT. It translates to CSASAGRGNQPQHF.